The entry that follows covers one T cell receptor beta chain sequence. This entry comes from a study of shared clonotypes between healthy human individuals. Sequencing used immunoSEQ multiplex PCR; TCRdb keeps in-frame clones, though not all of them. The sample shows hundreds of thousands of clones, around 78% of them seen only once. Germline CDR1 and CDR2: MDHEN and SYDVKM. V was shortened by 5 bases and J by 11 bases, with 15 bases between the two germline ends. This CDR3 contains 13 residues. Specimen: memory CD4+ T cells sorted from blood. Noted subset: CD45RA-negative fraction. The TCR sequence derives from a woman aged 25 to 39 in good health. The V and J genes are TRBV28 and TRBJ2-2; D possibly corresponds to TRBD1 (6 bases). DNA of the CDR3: TGTGCCAGCAGTACAAGGACAGTCTCCGAGCTGTTTTTT. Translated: CASSTRTVSELFF.